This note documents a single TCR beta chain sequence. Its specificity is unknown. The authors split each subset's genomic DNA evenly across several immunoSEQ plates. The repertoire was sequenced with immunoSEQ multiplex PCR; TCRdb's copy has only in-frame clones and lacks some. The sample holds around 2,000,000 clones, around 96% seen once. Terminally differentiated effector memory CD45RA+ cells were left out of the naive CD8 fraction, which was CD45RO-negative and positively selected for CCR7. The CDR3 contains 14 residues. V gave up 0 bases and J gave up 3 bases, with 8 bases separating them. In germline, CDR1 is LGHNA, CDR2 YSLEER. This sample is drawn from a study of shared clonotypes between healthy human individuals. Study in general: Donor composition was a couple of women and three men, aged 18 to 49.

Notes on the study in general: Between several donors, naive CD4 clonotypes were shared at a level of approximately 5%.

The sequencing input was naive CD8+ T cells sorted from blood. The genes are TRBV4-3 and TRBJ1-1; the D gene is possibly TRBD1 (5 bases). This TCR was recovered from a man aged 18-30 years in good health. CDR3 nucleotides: TGCGCCAGCAGCCAAGAACAGGCTTACACTGAAGCTTTCTTT. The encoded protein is CASSQEQAYTEAFF.